A single sample gave rise to the 23 T cell receptor beta chains below, sequenced in a study of regulatory T cells in long-lasting Graves disease. In building TCR beta libraries, iRepertoire HTBI primers were used together with Arm-PCR of CDR3 regions. TCRdb re-called the multiplex PCR reads through MiXCR, storing one row per CDR3 protein. The table has under 450,000 distinct CDR3 sequences, roughly 17% seen once; the top ten hold 20%. Time point indicated: newly diagnosed GD, antithyroid drugs for less than 3 months. PBMC RNA served as the TCR library source. These data were also reused for a study on T cells in Graves' hyperthyroidism and ophthalmopathy.

The sample was peripheral blood mononuclear cells (PBMCs), taken at new diagnosis, from a patient treated with antithyroid drugs. The origin of the receptors is a woman aged 18-35 years with Graves disease.

This clonotype was recorded many times. This sequence joins TRBV2 and TRBJ2-2; perhaps TRBD2 as D (6 bases). CDR1 and CDR2 from the germline V gene are SNHLY and FYNNEI. The CDR3 extends over 15 amino acids. V was pared by 7 bases and J by 1 base, with 13 bases between. The DNA of the CDR3 is TGTGCCAGCATCACGGGACTCTTGAACACCGGGGAGCTGTTTTTT. Residues: CASITGLLNTGELFF.

V is TRBV24-1 and J is TRBJ2-3; perhaps TRBD1 as D (6 bases). The ends were cut back, 10 bases at V and 4 bases at J, with 14 bases in the middle. The CDR3 loop spans 13 amino acids. Germline assignment: CDR1 KGHDR and CDR2 SFDVKD. The CDR3 DNA is TGTGCCACGGGGGCAGGGTCCGCAGATACGCAGTATTTT. This translates into CATGAGSADTQYF.

The sample holds many counts of this clonotype. The chain links TRBV27 to TRBJ1-5; TRBD1 might be the D (5 bases). With 8 bases removed from V and 2 bases from J, the gap between germline ends came to 19 bases. This CDR3 has 16 residues. Germline-derived CDR1 and CDR2 are MNHEY and SMNVEV (reference sequence). This chain's CDR3 is CASAVYLGDGNQPQHF. CDR3 DNA: TGTGCCAGCGCAGTTTATCTAGGGGATGGCAATCAGCCCCAGCATTTT.

This clonotype has at least ten counts. The chain joins TRBV30 to TRBJ1-1, with TRBD1 matching over 9 bases. Germline lookup yields CDR1 GTSNPN and CDR2 SVGIG (reference sequence). CDR3 length: 14 residues. With 0 bases clipped from V and 5 bases from J, the junction kept 4 bases outside the gene matches. The CDR3 nucleotides are TGTGCCTGGAGTGTACGGGACAGGGCGACTGAAGCTTTCTTT. Residues: CAWSVRDRATEAFF.

This clonotype was counted a few times. The genes are TRBV5-1 and TRBJ2-2; TRBD1 is a possible D gene (5 bases). The germline gives CDR1 SGHRS, CDR2 YFSETQ. The CDR3 length is 12 residues. V gave up 8 bases and J gave up 6 bases, with 11 bases separating them. CDR3 coding DNA: TGCGCCAGTGCCAGGGTGCCCGGGGAGCTGTTTTTT. It is translated as CASARVPGELFF.

This clonotype was observed a few times. A single base separates this from a much larger clone, so it may be a read error. The rearrangement links TRBV5-1 to TRBJ1-1; tentative D call: TRBD1 (5 bases). There are 14 residues in the CDR3. The germline CDR1 and CDR2 sequences are SGHRS and YFSETQ. In nucleotides, the CDR3 is TGCGCCAACAGCTCCGGGACCGAGAACACTGAAGCTTTCTTT. Translated: CANSSGTENTEAFF.

This sequence joins TRBV14 and TRBJ1-1, with TRBD1 matching 7 bases. The CDR3 totals 12 residues. CDR1 and CDR2 (germline): SGHDN, FVKESK. Trimming removed 5 bases from V and 10 bases from J; junction bases left unmatched: 7. CDR3 in amino acids: CASSSTGRTAFF. The CDR3 nucleotides read TGTGCCAGCAGCTCGACAGGGCGGACAGCTTTCTTT.

This clonotype has just a few counts. A read error may explain this, as a much larger clone is one base away. The genes are TRBV7-6 and TRBJ2-7; maybe TRBD2 (5 bases). Germline values: CDR1 SGHVS, CDR2 FNYEAQ. This CDR3 comprises 14 residues. The CDR3 DNA sequence: TGTGCCAGCAGCTTAACAGCGGCAACCTACGAGCAGTGCTTC. Translating it yields CASSLTAATYEQCF.

This clonotype was observed at least ten times. J is TRBJ2-3 and V is TRBV2, with D uncertain. Germline values: CDR1 SNHLY, CDR2 FYNNEI. V lost 7 bases to trimming and J lost 0 bases, with 8 bases between them. This CDR3 comprises 13 residues. CDR3 protein: CASTTESTDTQYF. The CDR3 coding sequence is TGTGCCAGCACCACGGAAAGCACAGATACGCAGTATTTT.

This clonotype turned up a few times. The rearrangement links TRBV3-1 to TRBJ1-2; tentatively, D is TRBD1 (6 bases). The V gene lost 4 bases and the J gene lost 6 bases, with 12 bases spanning the gap. This CDR3 contains 13 residues. Germline V gives CDR1 LGHDT, CDR2 YNNKEL (reference sequence). Here the CDR3 reads CASSPSHRDGYTF. CDR3 nucleotide sequence: TGTGCCAGCAGCCCCTCCCACAGGGATGGCTACACCTTC.

The chain carries TRBV7-2 and TRBJ1-2; D gene uncertain. Germline CDR1 is SGHTA and CDR2 is FQGNSA. The CDR3 is 15 residues long. With 2 bases removed from V and 0 bases from J, the gap between germline ends came to 10 bases. CDR3 sequence (DNA): TGTGCCAGCAGCTTAAAGGTCGGCGCTAACTATGGCTACACCTTC. Residues: CASSLKVGANYGYTF.

The chain links TRBV3-1 to TRBJ1-1, with a possible D match to TRBD1 (6 bases). The CDR3 runs 17 residues. The V end was cut by 0 bases, the J end by 1 base, with 15 bases between. Germline loops: CDR1 LGHDT, CDR2 YNNKEL (reference sequence). CDR3 in amino acids: CASSQELRGAGNTEAFF. CDR3 DNA: TGTGCCAGCAGCCAAGAGCTCCGGGGGGCTGGGAACACTGAAGCTTTCTTT.

This clonotype has ten or more counts. V and J are TRBV5-1 and TRBJ1-1, with D unclear. Looked up from germline, CDR1 is SGHRS and CDR2 is YFSETQ. V lost 7 bases and J 2 bases, leaving 12 bases between the germline ends. This CDR3 region has 13 residues. This CDR3 reads CASSFEGNTEAFF. The CDR3 bases are TGCGCCAGCTCCTTTGAGGGAAACACTGAAGCTTTCTTT.

This clonotype showed up many times. V is TRBV7-6 and J is TRBJ1-1, with TRBD1 identical over 9 bases. V lost 5 bases, J lost 0 bases, and 4 bases stayed unmatched. The CDR3 spans 15 residues. Germline lookup yields CDR1 SGHVS and CDR2 FNYEAQ. CDR3 sequence: CASSPGQGMNTEAFF. In DNA form, the CDR3 reads TGTGCCAGCAGCCCCGGACAGGGGATGAACACTGAAGCTTTCTTT.

V gene TRBV10-3 combines with J gene TRBJ1-5, with D tentatively TRBD1 (5 bases). The V gene's germline CDR1 is ENHRY and CDR2 SYGVKD. This CDR3 has 13 amino acids. The V and J ends lost 4 bases and 8 bases respectively, with 12 bases between them. The chain's CDR3 is CAISGGRGEPQHF. The CDR3 DNA reads as TGTGCCATCAGTGGGGGCAGAGGGGAGCCCCAGCATTTT.

This clonotype occurred a few times. The V and J genes are TRBV4-2 and TRBJ2-2, with a tentative D call TRBD1 (6 bases). The CDR3 contains 15 residues. Germline V gives CDR1 LGHNA, CDR2 YNFKEQ. Trimming removed 0 bases at V and 7 bases at J, with 12 bases between. Here the CDR3 DNA reads TGTGCCAGCAGCCAAGAAGGGCCCAGGGGCGGGGAGCTGTTTTTT. It translates to CASSQEGPRGGELFF.

This clonotype was seen ten or more times. This chain joins TRBV20-1 and TRBJ2-3; 7 bases map to TRBD2. CDR1 is DFQATT, CDR2 SNEGSKA, per germline (reference sequence). J gave up 3 bases and V 1 base, and 1 base lay outside the gene matches. The CDR3 extends over 13 amino acids. The CDR3 region is CSARGSGTDTQYF. The CDR3 DNA is TGCAGTGCTAGAGGTAGCGGGACAGATACGCAGTATTTT.

The table lists this clonotype with many counts. The chain links TRBV6-5 to TRBJ2-5; no definite D call. V was clipped by 0 bases and J by 5 bases, with 7 bases between them. The CDR3 runs to 13 residues. The germline CDR1 and CDR2 sequences are MNHEY and SVGAGI. CDR3: CASSYSVVETQYF. In DNA form, the CDR3 reads TGTGCCAGCAGTTACTCGGTCGTGGAGACCCAGTACTTC.

This clonotype was observed many times. V is TRBV3-1 and J is TRBJ1-4, with 7 bases aligning to TRBD1. Germline CDR1 reads LGHDT; CDR2 reads YNNKEL (reference sequence). The V segment lost 0 bases and the J segment 10 bases; nucleotides outside the gene matches: 8. The length of the CDR3 is 15 residues. CDR3 residues: CASSQETGYLRKLFF. CDR3 bases: TGTGCCAGCAGCCAAGAGACAGGGTACCTTAGAAAACTGTTTTTT.

This clonotype was counted between two and nine times. The J gene is TRBJ2-4, the V gene TRBV9, with 7 bases that match TRBD1. The CDR3 consists of 19 residues. From germline, CDR1 is SGDLS and CDR2 YYNGEE. V shed 4 bases, J shed 0 bases, and the junction held 16 bases outside the gene matches. CDR3 sequence: CASSILTGIMGLAKNIQYF. Written as DNA, the CDR3 is TGTGCCAGCAGCATCTTGACAGGGATCATGGGGTTAGCCAAAAACATTCAGTACTTC.

The chain couples TRBV7-3 to TRBJ2-1; 14 nucleotides match TRBD2. The CDR3 sequence is 16 residues long. V lost 5 bases and J lost 8; bases outside the gene matches: 8. CDR1 is SGHTA and CDR2 is FQGTGA in the germline V gene. Here the CDR3 DNA reads TGTGCCAGCAGCCTCGGGACTAGCGGGAGAGTGGATGAGCAGTTCTTC. Translating it yields CASSLGTSGRVDEQFF.

This clonotype was found many times. The chain uses TRBV28 and TRBJ2-7; 10 nucleotides line up with TRBD2. From germline, CDR1 is MDHEN and CDR2 SYDVKM. The CDR3 spans 16 residues. Unmatched junction bases numbered 5, after V lost 3 bases and J lost 0 bases. CDR3 sequence (DNA): TGTGCCAGCAGTTTGTCGCTAGCGGGGGTCTCCTACGAGCAGTACTTC. Translated, it gives CASSLSLAGVSYEQYF.

The rearrangement links TRBV5-1 to TRBJ2-1, with 8 bases that match TRBD2. The length of the CDR3 is 18 residues. The germline V gene has CDR1 SGHRS and CDR2 YFSETQ. Losses at the gene ends were 4 bases for V and 0 bases for J; bases not matched to a gene: 12. The CDR3 loop is CASSGVGVAGTSYNEQFF. In nucleotides, the CDR3 is TGCGCCAGCAGCGGAGTTGGAGTAGCGGGGACCTCCTACAATGAGCAGTTCTTC.